This T cell receptor (beta chain) stems from a study of breast tumors, draining lymph nodes, adjacent tissues. TCRdb processed the multiplex PCR reads anew with MiXCR; each CDR3 protein has one entry. The sample consists of 200,000 or so distinct CDR3 sequences, 31% of them appearing once. This clonotype has a count of ten or more. The target antigen is unknown. Samples came from axillary lymph nodes draining the breast cancer. Germline V gene sequence: CDR1 LGHDT, CDR2 YNNKEL (reference sequence). V was clipped by 0 bases and J by 8 bases, with 9 bases between them. The CDR3 spans 13 residues. The study's findings and limits: Tumors had less TCR diversity than lymph nodes, more than nontumor tissue. Luminal-like breast cancer showed significantly greater tumor-nontumor repertoire similarity than basal-like breast cancer did.

Sequenced: axillary lymph node tissue. The chain links TRBV3-1 to TRBJ2-3; D perhaps matches TRBD1 (6 bases). The clonotype originates from a female donor with breast cancer. Some clones in this sample may be carry-over from other donors' samples. CDR3 region: CASSQDLQGTQYF. The CDR3 nucleotides read TGTGCCAGCAGCCAAGATTTACAGGGTACGCAGTATTTT.